This TCR beta chain came from a study of cytomegalovirus exposure and HLA in healthy donors. The study, taken as a whole, reports: It was reportedly the case that the classifier diagnosed cytomegalovirus status with high specificity and sensitivity. More than 150 TCR beta chains were listed as cytomegalovirus-associated.

V was clipped by 6 bases and J by 2 bases; unmatched bases: 2. Per germline, CDR1 ENHRY and CDR2 SYGVKD. The CDR3 is 13 residues long. Some clones are missing from TCRdb's copy, which holds only in-frame ones; the method was immunoSEQ multiplex PCR. The sample lists more than 120,000 clones; around nine tenths were seen once. Turning to this clone: The antigen is not known.

The receptor's source is a man aged 18 to 30 in good health and CMV-seropositive. Sample: PBMCs. V is TRBV10-3 and J is TRBJ2-3; 7 nucleotides agree with TRBD2. CDR3 DNA: TGTGCCATCAGAGGGACTACCACAGATACGCAGTATTTT. Its protein is CAIRGTTTDTQYF.